A selection of T cell receptor beta chains follows, all from one sample in a study of shared clonotypes between healthy human individuals. Measured with immunoSEQ multiplex PCR; TCRdb has only the in-frame clones, and not every one. The sample consists of about 2.1 million clones, roughly 91% of them appearing once. Sequenced sample: naive CD8+ T cells from PBMCs. The receptors come from a man aged 18 to 29 in good health. Some clones in this sample may be carry-over from other donors' samples. Both conserved end residues are part of each CDR3. A D gene is named only where the DNA matches it firmly. Clone size is given for some rows only: seen once, a few or many times, or a class if the clone is expanded.

size	length	D	J	V	DNA	CDR3
NA	13	NA	TRBJ2-7	TRBV7-6	TGTGCCAGCAGCCGCACAGGGGAGGACGAGCAGTACTTC	CASSRTGEDEQYF
NA	16	TRBD2	TRBJ2-1	TRBV10-3	TGTGCCATCAGTTATAGCGGGGGGAGCTCCTACAATGAGCAGTTCTTC	CAISYSGGSSYNEQFF
few	14	NA	TRBJ1-1	TRBV7-9	TGTGCCAGCAGCCCACATCGGGCGAACACTGAAGCTTTCTTT	CASSPHRANTEAFF
NA	15	NA	TRBJ1-3	TRBV7-6	TGTGCCAGCAGCCCAGGGGTGGGTCAGTACAACACCATATATTTT	CASSPGVGQYNTIYF
NA	16	TRBD1	TRBJ2-2	TRBV7-9	TGTGCCAGCAGCCCTCAACAGGGGGCGAACACCGGGGAGCTGTTTTTT	CASSPQQGANTGELFF
NA	13	NA	TRBJ2-1	TRBV27	TGTGCCAGCACCCCCGTAGGTAGGGATGAGCAGTTCTTC	CASTPVGRDEQFF
NA	14	TRBD1	TRBJ2-7	TRBV4-1	TGCGCCAGCAGCCAAGTACAGGGGGCATACGAGCAGTACTTC	CASSQVQGAYEQYF
NA	16	NA	TRBJ2-5	TRBV5-6	TGTGCCAGCAGCAGCATCAAAAGGGGGTATCAAGAGACCCAGTACTTC	CASSSIKRGYQETQYF
NA	16	NA	TRBJ1-1	TRBV5-1	TGCGCCAGCTACCCCGGAAGAGCAAGCATGAACACTGAAGCTTTCTTT	CASYPGRASMNTEAFF
NA	15	NA	TRBJ2-7	TRBV11-2	TGTGCCAGCAGCTTCGGGGCGGGACCGGGAAACGAGCAGTACTTC	CASSFGAGPGNEQYF
NA	19	NA	TRBJ1-4	TRBV27	TGTGCCAGCAGTTTACGCAGCGGGGGCCGAGTTGCAACTAATGAAAAACTGTTTTTT	CASSLRSGGRVATNEKLFF
NA	12	NA	TRBJ1-1	TRBV29-1	TGCAGCGTGGTGACCGGGAGCACTGAAGCTTTCTTT	CSVVTGSTEAFF
NA	21	NA	TRBJ1-6	TRBV21-1	TGTGCCAGCAGCTCTTTCCTGGGCTCCCAGGACAGGGGGCATTGGCGTTCACCCCTCCACTTT	CASSSFLGSQDRGHWRSPLHF
NA	15	NA	TRBJ2-3	TRBV9	TGTGCCAGCAGCGTCGGGACCGTGGGCACAGATACGCAGTATTTT	CASSVGTVGTDTQYF
NA	15	NA	TRBJ1-1	TRBV7-9	TGTGCCAGCAGCTTAGATATGGGAGGGGACACTGAAGCTTTCTTT	CASSLDMGGDTEAFF
NA	16	TRBD1	TRBJ2-1	TRBV18	TGTGCCAGCTCACTACCTCCGGGACAGGGGATCAATGAGCAGTTCTTC	CASSLPPGQGINEQFF
NA	15	NA	TRBJ2-2	TRBV27	TGTGCCAGCAGGGAGTTGAGGAGTAGGCCCGGGGAGCTGTTTTTT	CASRELRSRPGELFF
NA	13	TRBD2	TRBJ2-3	TRBV28	TGTGCCAGCAGTTTGCTAGCGGTAGATACGCAGTATTTT	CASSLLAVDTQYF
NA	16	NA	TRBJ1-1	TRBV28	TGTGCCAGCAGTTTAATCGGAGGACAGAGGAACACTGAAGCTTTCTTT	CASSLIGGQRNTEAFF
NA	11	NA	TRBJ2-1	TRBV30	TGTGCCTGGAGTGGGTTCAATGAGCAGTTCTTC	CAWSGFNEQFF
once	16	TRBD2	TRBJ2-1	TRBV27	TGTGCCAGCAGTCCCGGACTAGATGGTCGGGCGAATGAGCAGTTCTTC	CASSPGLDGRANEQFF
NA	16	NA	TRBJ1-5	TRBV7-6	TGTGCCAGCAGCTTAGGAACCAGGGTAGGAAATCAGCCCCAGCATTTT	CASSLGTRVGNQPQHF
NA	14	NA	TRBJ2-2	TRBV6-1	TGTGCCAGCAGTGAAGGACGGGACACCGGGGAGCTGTTTTTT	CASSEGRDTGELFF
NA	15	TRBD1	TRBJ2-2	TRBV5-6	TGTGCCAGCAGTCCCGGGACAGCGAACACCGGGGAGCTGTTTTTT	CASSPGTANTGELFF
few	14	NA	TRBJ1-1	TRBV28	TGTGCCAGCAGTTTTCCGGGGGAGTTCACTGAAGCTTTCTTT	CASSFPGEFTEAFF
NA	15	NA	TRBJ2-1	TRBV7-9	TGTGCCAGCAGCTCCAGGGTTGGGACTCCTAATGAGCAGTTCTTC	CASSSRVGTPNEQFF
NA	15	TRBD1	TRBJ2-7	TRBV9	TGTGCCAGCAGCGAGGGGACAGGGCAGCGGGACGAGCAGTACTTC	CASSEGTGQRDEQYF
NA	13	TRBD1	TRBJ1-1	TRBV30	TGTGCCTGGAGTGTAGACAGGGCCACTGAAGCTTTCTTT	CAWSVDRATEAFF
NA	12	NA	TRBJ2-2	TRBV29-1	TGCAGCTCCCGGGGCAACACCGGGGAGCTGTTTTTT	CSSRGNTGELFF
NA	16	TRBD2	TRBJ2-1	TRBV13	TGTGCCAGCAGCACAACGGGGGAGGGCCTCTACAATGAGCAGTTCTTC	CASSTTGEGLYNEQFF
NA	14	NA	TRBJ2-1	TRBV6-6	TGTGCCAGCAGGGACTTTAGCTCCTACAATGAGCAGTTCTTC	CASRDFSSYNEQFF